The 19 T cell receptor beta chains given below trace back to one sample, sequenced in a study of blood T cell repertoires in COVID-19. Measured with immunoSEQ multiplex PCR; TCRdb has only the in-frame clones, and not every one. The sample lists 320,000 or so clones; approximately 88% were seen once. The sequenced material came from PBMCs or T cells enriched from blood (not recorded which). The receptor source for this set is a man younger than 45 who had recovered from COVID-19.

This chain uses TRBV19 with TRBJ2-1, with D possibly matching TRBD1 (5 bases). With 9 bases removed from V and 4 bases from J, the gap between germline ends came to 19 bases. This CDR3 spans 15 amino acids. The germline CDR1 and CDR2 sequences are LNHDA and SQIVND (reference sequence). CDR3 residues: CASQNAPGSYNEQFF. The CDR3 DNA sequence: TGTGCCAGCCAAAATGCCCCAGGGTCTTACAATGAGCAGTTCTTC.

This rearrangement joins TRBV4-1 to TRBJ1-4; possibly TRBD1 for D (5 bases). CDR1 is MGHRA, CDR2 YSYEKL, per germline. V dropped 1 base and J dropped 5 bases, with 11 bases sitting between them. The CDR3 extends over 15 amino acids. The chain's CDR3 is CASSQVRGLNEKLFF. The DNA of the CDR3 is TGCGCCAGCAGCCAAGTGCGGGGGTTGAATGAAAAACTGTTTTTT.

Notes on this clone: At the DNA level, this CDR3 is encoded by other sequences in the same sample as well. The rearrangement uses TRBV11-2 and TRBJ1-4; TRBD1 agrees at 7 bases. This CDR3 is 15 amino acids long. The germline V gene encodes CDR1 SGHAT and CDR2 FQNNGV. V trimming: 2 bases; J trimming: 4 bases; junction bases outside the gene matches: 4. This CDR3 is CASSLSGQSNEKLFF. The CDR3 DNA follows: TGTGCCAGCAGCTTATCGGGACAGAGTAATGAAAAACTGTTTTTT.

V is TRBV15 and J is TRBJ1-1; TRBD1 is a possible D gene (6 bases). The germline V gene encodes CDR1 LNHNV and CDR2 YYDKDF (reference sequence). There are 14 residues in the CDR3. Trimming stripped 5 bases from V and 8 bases from J, with 18 bases between. This CDR3 is CATSPRQGLSEAFF. CDR3 coding DNA: TGTGCCACCAGCCCCCGGCAGGGGCTATCCGAAGCTTTCTTT.

The gene calls are TRBV3-1 (or the pseudogene TRBV3-2) and TRBJ2-7; weak D call: TRBD1 (5 bases). Germline V gives CDR1 LGHDT, CDR2 YNNKEL (reference sequence). CDR3 length equals 11 residues. Trimming took 6 bases from V and 6 from J, leaving 9 bases between them. CDR3 loop: CASSRQFEQYF. The CDR3 DNA sequence: TGTGCCAGCAGTCGACAGTTCGAGCAGTACTTC.

A single count supports this clone. The chain couples TRBV27 to TRBJ2-7, with D possibly being TRBD1 (5 bases). Germline CDR1 reads MNHEY; CDR2 reads SMNVEV (reference sequence). The CDR3 runs 15 residues. The ends were cut back, 7 bases at V and 6 bases at J, with 22 bases in the middle. As DNA, the CDR3 is TGTGCCAGCACCCCCCTCCCCGCAGGGTCAGGCGAGCAGTACTTC. This translates into CASTPLPAGSGEQYF.

The V and J genes are TRBV9 and TRBJ1-2; TRBD1 aligns across 8 bases. From germline, CDR1 is SGDLS and CDR2 YYNGEE. V dropped 2 bases and J dropped 5; count of bases not matched to a gene: 8. The CDR3 is 15 amino acids. The CDR3 spells CASSVGGTGLYGYTF. Here the CDR3 DNA reads TGTGCCAGCAGCGTGGGCGGGACAGGCTTATATGGCTACACCTTC.

The chain links TRBV5-6 to TRBJ1-2, with 9 bases lining up with TRBD1. CDR3 length: 15 amino acids. Per the germline V gene, CDR1 is SGHDT and CDR2 is YYEEEE. J lost 4 bases, V lost 4 bases, and 8 bases had no gene match. Here the CDR3 DNA reads TGTGCCAGCAGCCCGCTACAGGGGGCGGGCTATGGCTACACCTTC. Translating it yields CASSPLQGAGYGYTF.

The chain uses TRBV7-8 and TRBJ2-7; 13 bases are shared with TRBD2. This CDR3 comprises 15 residues. Germline V gene lookup returns CDR1 SGHVS and CDR2 FQNEAQ. The V segment lost 5 bases and the J segment 2 bases; nucleotides outside the gene matches: 3. CDR3 sequence: CASSRGLAGAYEQYF. Here the CDR3 DNA reads TGTGCCAGCAGCCGAGGACTAGCGGGGGCCTACGAGCAGTACTTC.

This clone was observed a handful of times. The chain has TRBV19 and TRBJ1-5; D gene uncertain. Looked up from germline, CDR1 is LNHDA and CDR2 is SQIVND (reference sequence). This CDR3 has 16 amino acids. The ends were cut back, 1 base at V and 4 bases at J, with 14 bases in the middle. CDR3 sequence (DNA): TGTGCCAGTAGTATAGGGGATGGGATAGCGAATCAGCCCCAGCATTTT. Amino acids: CASSIGDGIANQPQHF.

The rearrangement links TRBV5-1 to TRBJ1-6; no firm D call. The ends were cut back, 5 bases at V and 8 bases at J, with 14 bases in the middle. Germline V lookup: CDR1 SGHRS, CDR2 YFSETQ. The CDR3 sequence is 14 residues long. Written as DNA, the CDR3 is TGCGCCAGCAGTTCTAGGATCTCGGATTCACCCCTCCACTTT. Translated, it gives CASSSRISDSPLHF.

The chain links TRBV3-1 (or the pseudogene TRBV3-2) to TRBJ1-2; tentatively, D is TRBD1 (5 bases). The V and J ends lost 1 base and 4 bases respectively, with 10 bases between them. The CDR3 is made up of 14 amino acids. The germline CDR1 and CDR2 sequences are LGHDT and YNNKEL (reference sequence). The CDR3 coding sequence is TGTGCCAGCAGCCAAGTTCTGGGGCCCTATGGCTACACCTTC. Translation gives CASSQVLGPYGYTF.

The chain recombines TRBV2 with TRBJ1-5, with D possibly matching TRBD1 (6 bases). V was pared by 6 bases and J by 4 bases, with 19 bases between. The CDR3 spans 16 residues. Looked up from germline, CDR1 is SNHLY and CDR2 is FYNNEI. CDR3 sequence reads: CASRDSNRVRNQPQHF. The CDR3 DNA reads as TGTGCCAGCAGGGACTCTAACAGGGTACGGAATCAGCCCCAGCATTTT.

The V gene is TRBV5-1, the J gene TRBJ2-1; 8 nucleotides agree with TRBD2. V gave up 0 bases and J gave up 2 bases; unmatched junction bases: 4. Per the germline V gene, CDR1 is SGHRS and CDR2 is YFSETQ. This CDR3 is 16 amino acids long. The CDR3 here is CASSLDPGGPYNEQFF. The CDR3 nucleotides are TGCGCCAGCAGCTTGGACCCGGGGGGGCCCTACAATGAGCAGTTCTTC.

J is TRBJ2-3 and V is TRBV6-5; tentatively, D is TRBD2 (6 bases). This CDR3 contains 16 residues. Germline V gives CDR1 MNHEY, CDR2 SVGAGI. The V gene lost 0 bases and the J gene lost 1 base, with 11 bases spanning the gap. CDR3 sequence: CASSYSGGWGTDTQYF. The CDR3, as DNA: TGTGCCAGCAGTTACTCGGGGGGATGGGGCACAGATACGCAGTATTTT.

V usage is TRBV28 and J usage is TRBJ1-3; tentative D call: TRBD1 (6 bases). CDR1 is MDHEN and CDR2 is SYDVKM in the germline V gene. The CDR3 runs to 15 residues. V dropped 5 bases and J dropped 0 bases, with 11 bases sitting between them. This CDR3 reads CASSTGLISGNTIYF. The CDR3 DNA follows: TGTGCCAGCAGTACAGGGCTTATCTCTGGAAACACCATATATTTT.

The chain links TRBV6-2 or TRBV6-3 to TRBJ2-7; possible D gene TRBD1, 7 bases. V gave up 2 bases and J gave up 0 bases, with 14 bases separating them. The V gene's germline CDR1 is MNHEY and CDR2 SVGEGT. CDR3 length: 16 amino acids. The CDR3 loop reads CASSYNPGGNSYEQYF. The CDR3, as DNA: TGTGCCAGCAGTTACAACCCAGGGGGGAACTCCTACGAGCAGTACTTC.

The chain joins TRBV6-5 to TRBJ2-7; 9 bases are shared with TRBD2. This CDR3 is built from 13 residues. With V trimmed by 10 bases and J by 4 bases, 8 bases remained unmatched. CDR1 and CDR2 (germline): MNHEY, SVGAGI. CDR3 coding DNA: TGTGCCACACAGCTAGCGGGGTCGTACGAGCAGTACTTC. This translates into CATQLAGSYEQYF.

This clone came up once. V gene TRBV28 combines with J gene TRBJ2-2, with TRBD1 as a possible D gene (6 bases). Germline values: CDR1 MDHEN, CDR2 SYDVKM. The CDR3 is 19 amino acids. Trimming took 4 bases from V and 1 from J, leaving 22 bases between them. CDR3 nucleotides: TGTGCCAGCAGTTCAACGACAGGCCGACCGATTCAGAACACCGGGGAGCTGTTTTTT. Translating gives CASSSTTGRPIQNTGELFF.